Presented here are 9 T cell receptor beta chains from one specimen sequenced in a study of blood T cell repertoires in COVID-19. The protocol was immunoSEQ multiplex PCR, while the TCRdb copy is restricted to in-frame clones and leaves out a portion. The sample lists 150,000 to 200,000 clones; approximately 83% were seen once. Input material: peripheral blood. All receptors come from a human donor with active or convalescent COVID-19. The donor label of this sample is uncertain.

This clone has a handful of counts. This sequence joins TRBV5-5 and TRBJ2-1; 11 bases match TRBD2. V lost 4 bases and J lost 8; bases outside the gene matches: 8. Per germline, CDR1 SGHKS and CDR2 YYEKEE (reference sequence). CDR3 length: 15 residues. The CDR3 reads CASSESLAGAYEQFF. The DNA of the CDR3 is TGTGCCAGCAGCGAGTCACTAGCGGGAGCATATGAGCAGTTCTTC.

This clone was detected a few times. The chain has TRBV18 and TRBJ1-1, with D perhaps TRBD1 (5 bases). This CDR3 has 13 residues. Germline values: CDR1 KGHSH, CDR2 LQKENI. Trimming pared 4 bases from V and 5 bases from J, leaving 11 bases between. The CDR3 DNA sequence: TGTGCCAGCTCACAAACCCAGGGAACTGAAGCTTTCTTT. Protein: CASSQTQGTEAFF.

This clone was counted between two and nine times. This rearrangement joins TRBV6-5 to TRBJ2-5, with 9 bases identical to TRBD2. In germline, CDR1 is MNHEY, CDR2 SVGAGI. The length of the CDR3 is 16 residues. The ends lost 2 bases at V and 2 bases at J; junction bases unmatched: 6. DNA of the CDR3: TGTGCCAGCAGTTACGGCCTGACTAGCGGACAAGAGACCCAGTACTTC. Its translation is CASSYGLTSGQETQYF.

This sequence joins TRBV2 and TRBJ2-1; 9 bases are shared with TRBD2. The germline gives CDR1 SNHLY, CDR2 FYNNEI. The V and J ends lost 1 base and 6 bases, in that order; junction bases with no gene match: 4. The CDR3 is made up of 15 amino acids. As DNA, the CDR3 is TGTGCCAGCAGTGAAGAAGAGCGGGAGGCCAATGAGCAGTTCTTC. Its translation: CASSEEEREANEQFF.

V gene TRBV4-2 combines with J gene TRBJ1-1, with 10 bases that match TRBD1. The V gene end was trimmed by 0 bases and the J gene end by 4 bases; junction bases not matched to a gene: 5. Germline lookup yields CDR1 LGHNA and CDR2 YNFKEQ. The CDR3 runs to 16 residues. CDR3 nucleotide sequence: TGTGCCAGCAGCCAAGAGGCGACAGGGGGCAGCACTGAAGCTTTCTTT. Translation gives CASSQEATGGSTEAFF.

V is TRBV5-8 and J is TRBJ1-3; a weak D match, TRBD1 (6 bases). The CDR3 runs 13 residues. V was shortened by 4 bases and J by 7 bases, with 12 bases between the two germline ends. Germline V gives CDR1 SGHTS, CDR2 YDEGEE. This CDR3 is CASSVPGANTIYF. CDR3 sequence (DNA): TGTGCCAGCAGCGTCCCAGGGGCTAACACCATATATTTT.

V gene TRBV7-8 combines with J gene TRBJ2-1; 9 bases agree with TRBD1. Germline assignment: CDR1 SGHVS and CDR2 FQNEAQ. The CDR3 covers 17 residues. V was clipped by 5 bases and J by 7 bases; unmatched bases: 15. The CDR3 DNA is TGTGCCAGCAGCCCTCATCCCGGGGGGACAGGGCTAAATGAGCAGTTCTTC. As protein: CASSPHPGGTGLNEQFF.

As DNA, the CDR3 is TGTGCCAGCAGTTACTCGGGGACTAGCGGGGGAGAGACCCAGTACTTC. It specifies CASSYSGTSGGETQYF. J is TRBJ2-5 and V is TRBV6-5; TRBD2 matches at 14 bases. V shed 0 bases and J 4 bases; nucleotides not matched to a gene: 1. The CDR3 runs to 16 residues. The germline V gene encodes CDR1 MNHEY and CDR2 SVGAGI.

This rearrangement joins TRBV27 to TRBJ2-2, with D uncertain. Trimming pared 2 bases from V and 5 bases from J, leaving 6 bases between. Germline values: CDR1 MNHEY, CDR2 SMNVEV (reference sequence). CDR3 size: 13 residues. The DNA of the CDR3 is TGTGCCAGCAGTTTACGGGTTACCGGGGAGCTGTTTTTT. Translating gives CASSLRVTGELFF.